The 20 T cell receptor beta chains below come from one sample, sequenced in a study of shared clonotypes between healthy human individuals. Assay: immunoSEQ multiplex PCR; the TCRdb copy retains only in-frame clones and omits some. Of around 700,000 clones listed, 72% are singletons. Input material: memory CD4+ T cells sorted from blood. Subset: CD45RA-negative fraction. Receptors originate from a woman aged 25 to 39 in good health.

The chain carries TRBV6-1 and TRBJ1-2; 7 nucleotides agree with TRBD1. Germline V gene lookup returns CDR1 MNHNS and CDR2 SASEGT. Trimming at V came to 6 bases and at J to 8 bases, leaving 15 bases not matched to a gene. This CDR3 is 15 amino acids long. CDR3 loop: CASRTDRTLYSGYTF. DNA of the CDR3: TGTGCCAGCAGAACGGACAGGACACTATATTCCGGCTACACCTTC.

The rearrangement links TRBV18 to TRBJ1-5; weak D call: TRBD1 (6 bases). The germline V gene encodes CDR1 KGHSH and CDR2 LQKENI. The CDR3 contains 15 residues. V dropped 1 base and J dropped 4 bases, with 11 bases sitting between them. Here the CDR3 reads CASSPRTGRNQPQHF. For the CDR3, the DNA is TGTGCCAGCTCACCACGAACAGGGAGGAATCAGCCCCAGCATTTT.

The sample holds a few counts of this clone. V usage is TRBV6-1 and J usage is TRBJ2-6; D is unclear. CDR1 is MNHNS, CDR2 SASEGT, per germline. The V end was cut by 8 bases, the J end by 0 bases, with 8 bases between. The CDR3 consists of 14 residues. In DNA form, the CDR3 reads TGTGCCAGCCTCCCGGTCTCTGGGGCCAACGTCCTGACTTTC. Translation gives CASLPVSGANVLTF.

The J gene is TRBJ2-1, the V gene TRBV7-2; D unresolved. The germline V and J ends were trimmed by 3 bases and 5 bases, with 14 bases remaining between them. CDR1 and CDR2 (germline): SGHTA, FQGNSA. The CDR3 has 15 amino acids. As DNA, the CDR3 is TGTGCCAGCAGCTTTGACCCCTCTAAGCACAATGAGCAGTTCTTC. It specifies CASSFDPSKHNEQFF.

V usage is TRBV5-1 and J usage is TRBJ2-2; D perhaps matches TRBD2 (6 bases). From germline, CDR1 is SGHRS and CDR2 YFSETQ. V lost 2 bases and J 4 bases, leaving 27 bases between the germline ends. The CDR3 totals 20 residues. CDR3 region: CASSFGPGEAGKGSTGELFF. The CDR3 region has the DNA TGCGCCAGCAGCTTTGGTCCCGGTGAGGCGGGAAAAGGGAGCACCGGGGAGCTGTTTTTT. The variable domain in full, completed from reference TRBV5-1 and TRBJ2-2, reads KAGVTQTPRYLIKTRGQQVTLSCSPISGHRSVSWYQQTPGQGLQFLFEYFSETQRNKGNFPGRFSGRQFSNSRSEMNVSTLELGDSALYLCASSFGPGEAGKGSTGELFFGEGSRLTVL.

This rearrangement joins TRBV25-1 to TRBJ2-1; D is ambiguous. Germline values: CDR1 MGHDK, CDR2 SYGVNS. The V and J ends lost 1 base and 0 bases respectively, with 16 bases between them. CDR3 size: 18 residues. The CDR3 nucleotides are TGTGCCAGCAGTGAATCTACCCAAGGACGGAGCTCCTACAATGAGCAGTTCTTC. Translation: CASSESTQGRSSYNEQFF. Based on the CDR3 plus reference TRBV25-1 and TRBJ2-1, the full variable domain is EADIYQTPRYLVIGTGKKITLECSQTMGHDKMYWYQQDPGMELHLIHYSYGVNSTEKGDLSSESTVSRIRTEHFPLTLESARPSHTSQYLCASSESTQGRSSYNEQFFGPGTRLTVL.

This chain links TRBV5-4 with TRBJ2-3; TRBD2 might be the D (5 bases). Germline assignment: CDR1 SGHNT and CDR2 YYREEE (reference sequence). Trimming removed 4 bases from V and 4 bases from J, with 16 bases in between. This CDR3 contains 15 residues. The CDR3 DNA sequence: TGTGCCAGCAGCGCGGACCTATTCGGGGCAGATACGCAGTATTTT. Encoded protein: CASSADLFGADTQYF.

This clone came up many times. A junction end diverges from the germline sequence, so it may reflect a read error. This chain uses TRBV7-9 with TRBJ1-1, with D unresolved. CDR1 is SEHNR, CDR2 FQNEAQ, per germline (reference sequence). The CDR3 consists of 14 residues. CDR3 bases: TGTGCCAGCACCTTAGAGCAGACGAACACTGAAGCTTTCTTT. Protein sequence: CASTLEQTNTEAFF.

V usage is TRBV29-1 and J usage is TRBJ1-1; D is unclear. V lost 1 base to trimming and J lost 6 bases, with 15 bases between them. The CDR3 has 14 residues. Germline V lookup: CDR1 SQVTM, CDR2 ANQGSEA. The CDR3 DNA sequence: TGCAGCGTTGAAGTGAGGGCCATATATGCTGAAGCTTTCTTT. Amino acids: CSVEVRAIYAEAFF.

The chain has TRBV28 and TRBJ1-5; D may be TRBD1 (6 bases). Germline CDR1 is MDHEN and CDR2 is SYDVKM. The CDR3 extends over 13 amino acids. Trimming removed 9 bases from V and 6 bases from J, with 15 bases in between. The CDR3 DNA reads TGTGCCAGTAGACAGGTAGTAGGTCAGCCCCAGCATTTT. Protein: CASRQVVGQPQHF.

The V gene is TRBV27, the J gene TRBJ2-6, with D perhaps TRBD1 (6 bases). The CDR3 loop spans 16 amino acids. Germline values: CDR1 MNHEY, CDR2 SMNVEV (reference sequence). Trimming cost V 3 bases and J 0 bases, with 9 bases left between them. The CDR3 sequence is CASSLGHPSGANVLTF. Here the CDR3 DNA reads TGTGCCAGCAGTTTGGGACATCCCTCTGGGGCCAACGTCCTGACTTTC.

The chain joins TRBV7-9 to TRBJ1-1; tentatively, D is TRBD1 (5 bases). The CDR3 has 15 residues. Germline V gene sequence: CDR1 SEHNR, CDR2 FQNEAQ (reference sequence). Trimming removed 7 bases from V and 4 bases from J, with 19 bases in between. The CDR3: CASNNGGTMGTEAFF. The CDR3 nucleotides read TGTGCCAGCAACAACGGGGGTACAATGGGCACTGAAGCTTTCTTT.

The chain is built from TRBV7-8 and TRBJ2-5, with a possible D match to TRBD2 (6 bases). The CDR3 has 14 residues. Trimming took off 1 base at V and 9 bases at J, with 15 bases between the two ends. From germline, CDR1 is SGHVS and CDR2 FQNEAQ. The CDR3 loop is CASSLDPGPGAQYF. The CDR3 DNA is TGTGCCAGCAGCTTAGACCCGGGGCCGGGGGCCCAGTACTTC.

This chain connects TRBV9 to TRBJ2-1; 10 positions agree with TRBD2. The CDR3 consists of 15 residues. Germline trimming cut 4 bases from V and 6 bases from J; bases unmatched to any gene: 7. Per the germline V gene, CDR1 is SGDLS and CDR2 is YYNGEE. This chain's CDR3 is CASSPASGSGNEQFF. As DNA, the CDR3 is TGTGCCAGCAGCCCGGCTAGCGGGAGTGGCAATGAGCAGTTCTTC.

Ten or more counts support this clone. The chain couples TRBV30 to TRBJ2-1; 12 bases align to TRBD2. Looked up from germline, CDR1 is GTSNPN and CDR2 is SVGIG (reference sequence). The CDR3 loop spans 15 amino acids. Losses at the gene ends were 4 bases for V and 9 bases for J; bases not matched to a gene: 10. CDR3: CAWTLPLAGGLEQFF. Here the CDR3 DNA reads TGTGCCTGGACCCTTCCGCTAGCGGGAGGGCTTGAGCAGTTCTTC.

The CDR3, as DNA: TGCGCCAGCAGCTGGACAGTCACAGATACGCAGTATTTT. It encodes CASSWTVTDTQYF. This chain joins TRBV5-1 and TRBJ2-3; D perhaps matches TRBD1 (6 bases). Germline V gives CDR1 SGHRS, CDR2 YFSETQ. V lost 3 bases and J lost 2, with 7 bases in between. The CDR3 length is 13 residues.

The rearrangement joins TRBV7-3 to TRBJ1-5, with a weak D call TRBD1 (5 bases). CDR1 is SGHTA and CDR2 is FQGTGA in the germline V gene. Deletions cut 2 bases from V and 6 bases from J, with 14 bases between. The CDR3 totals 15 residues. In nucleotides, the CDR3 is TGTGCCAGCAGCTTATCCGGGGAAAGGGGTCAGCCCCAGCATTTT. It encodes CASSLSGERGQPQHF.

The chain carries TRBV9 and TRBJ2-5; 15 bases are a match to TRBD2. The CDR3 spans 17 residues. Germline assignment: CDR1 SGDLS and CDR2 YYNGEE. V shed 3 bases and J 4 bases; nucleotides not matched to a gene: 7. CDR3: CASSGAGTSGRLETQYF. For the CDR3, the DNA is TGTGCCAGCAGCGGCGCCGGGACTAGCGGGAGGTTAGAGACCCAGTACTTC.

This clone was detected once. In DNA form, the CDR3 reads TGCAGCGTGGGAAAGGAGACCCAGTACTTC. Translating gives CSVGKETQYF. The chain uses TRBV29-1 and TRBJ2-5, with unresolved D. The CDR3 has 10 amino acids. Trimming stripped 6 bases from V and 5 bases from J, with 7 bases between. Germline V lookup: CDR1 SQVTM, CDR2 ANQGSEA.

The genes are TRBV10-3 and TRBJ1-5; D is unresolved. Germline CDR1 and CDR2: ENHRY and SYGVKD. Trimming left V 3 bases short and J 4 bases short, with 10 bases between. The CDR3 extends over 14 amino acids. CDR3 nucleotides: TGTGCCATCAGTGACGGTAAGACGAATCAGCCCCAGCATTTT. Its translation is CAISDGKTNQPQHF.